Following are 16 T cell receptor beta chains from one sample sequenced in a study of shared T cell receptors in the human thymus (dated by TCRdb to the early 2020s). The library was produced with the immunoSEQ multiplex PCR assay. TCRdb stores this immuneACCESS table with in-frame sequences only. Part of the clones is absent; in the studies checked, under half of the shortfall reflects unresolved V genes, and no reason is known for the rest. Within this sample are around 340,000 clones, with approximately 95% of them counted one time only. The leading ten clones occupy around 0.018% of the sample. The sample taken for sequencing was thymocytes. These receptors came from a human donor.

This sequence joins TRBV11-3 and TRBJ2-7, with 15 nucleotides matching TRBD2. J gave up 0 bases and V 5 bases, and 8 bases lay outside the gene matches. The CDR3 covers 18 residues. Germline CDR1 and CDR2: SGHNT and YENEEA. CDR3 loop: CASSPPGLAGGSSYEQYF. As DNA, the CDR3 is TGTGCCAGCAGCCCGCCGGGACTAGCGGGAGGAAGCTCCTACGAGCAGTACTTC.

The rearrangement links TRBV5-1 to TRBJ2-7; D remains ambiguous. Trimming took 5 bases from V and 0 from J, leaving 3 bases between them. Looked up from germline, CDR1 is SGHRS and CDR2 is YFSETQ. CDR3 size: 11 residues. The CDR3 loop is CASRASYEQYF. Written as DNA, the CDR3 is TGCGCCAGCAGAGCCTCCTACGAGCAGTACTTC.

This clone was counted only a few times. J is TRBJ1-5 and V is TRBV28; the D is unclear. The V gene lost 5 bases and the J gene lost 2 bases, with 13 bases spanning the gap. CDR1 MDHEN and CDR2 SYDVKM come from the germline V gene. The CDR3 has 15 amino acids. The CDR3 bases are TGTGCCAGCAGTCCAACGACAAAAGGCAATCAGCCCCAGCATTTT. The encoded protein is CASSPTTKGNQPQHF.

The CDR3 nucleotides read TGTGCCAGCAGCTGGGTGACTAGCGGGAGAAAGGGGCAAGAGACCCAGTACTTC. Protein sequence: CASSWVTSGRKGQETQYF. V gene TRBV5-4 combines with J gene TRBJ2-5; 12 nucleotides line up with TRBD2. Germline CDR1 reads SGHNT; CDR2 reads YYREEE (reference sequence). The CDR3 runs 18 residues. Losses at the gene ends were 3 bases for V and 2 bases for J; bases not matched to a gene: 11. Looking up the rest from reference TRBV5-4 and TRBJ2-5 gives the full variable domain: ETGVTQSPTHLIKTRGQQVTLRCSSQSGHNTVSWYQQALGQGPQFIFQYYREEENGRGNFPPRFSGLQFPNYSSELNVNALELDDSALYLCASSWVTSGRKGQETQYFGPGTRLLVL.

The genes are TRBV4-1 and TRBJ1-1, with unresolved D. This CDR3 has 15 amino acids. Looked up from germline, CDR1 is MGHRA and CDR2 is YSYEKL. Trimming shortened V by 0 bases and J by 6 bases, and 14 bases separated the two germline ends. DNA of the CDR3: TGCGCCAGCAGCCAAGATTTTGAAGCGAGGGCTGAAGCTTTCTTT. This sequence encodes CASSQDFEARAEAFF.

V usage is TRBV28 and J usage is TRBJ1-1; no reliable D call. The V and J ends lost 7 bases and 3 bases respectively, with 18 bases between them. Germline CDR1 is MDHEN and CDR2 is SYDVKM. The CDR3 extends over 15 amino acids. DNA of the CDR3: TGTGCCAGCATTGTATCTCCCCGGGAGGACACTGAAGCTTTCTTT. Translated, it gives CASIVSPREDTEAFF.

The genes are TRBV6-6 and TRBJ2-7; 8 bases line up with TRBD2. Trimming cost V 7 bases and J 4 bases; bases outside gene matches: 12. This CDR3 is built from 15 residues. Germline CDR1 MNHNY, CDR2 SVGAGI (reference sequence). CDR3 residues: CASTLAGELQYEQYF. The CDR3 coding sequence is TGTGCCAGCACCCTAGCGGGTGAGTTGCAGTACGAGCAGTACTTC.

V usage is TRBV19 and J usage is TRBJ1-2; D gene ambiguous. Germline V gene sequence: CDR1 LNHDA, CDR2 SQIVND (reference sequence). V was clipped by 2 bases and J by 3 bases, with 1 base between them. CDR3 size: 11 residues. The CDR3 reads CASSIHYGYTF. CDR3 nucleotide sequence: TGTGCCAGTAGTATACACTATGGCTACACCTTC.

The V and J genes are TRBV7-9 and TRBJ1-3; D uncertain. Trimming shortened V by 7 bases and J by 8 bases, and 15 bases separated the two germline ends. Looked up from germline, CDR1 is SEHNR and CDR2 is FQNEAQ (reference sequence). The CDR3 is 13 residues long. The CDR3 protein is CASKNPPGHTIYF. The CDR3 DNA follows: TGTGCCAGCAAGAATCCTCCTGGTCACACCATATATTTT.

The rearrangement joins TRBV27 to TRBJ1-6; 7 bases are shared with TRBD1. The J segment lost 5 bases and the V segment lost 5 bases, leaving 3 bases of the junction unmatched. Germline V gives CDR1 MNHEY, CDR2 SMNVEV (reference sequence). This CDR3 region has 14 residues. The CDR3 DNA sequence: TGTGCCAGCAGTCGACAGGGCCATAATTCACCCCTCCACTTT. Translated: CASSRQGHNSPLHF.

This chain links TRBV6-1 with TRBJ1-2; possibly TRBD1 for D (5 bases). The CDR3 extends over 15 amino acids. V was cut by 11 bases and J by 3 bases, with 22 bases left in between. The germline gives CDR1 MNHNS, CDR2 SASEGT. The CDR3, as DNA: TGTGCCGCTTTTGCGCCCGGGGGGGATTACTATGGCTACACCTTC. It translates to CAAFAPGGDYYGYTF.

This chain links TRBV6-1 with TRBJ1-1, with TRBD1 matching 8 bases. CDR1 is MNHNS, CDR2 SASEGT, per germline. The CDR3 length is 16 residues. With V trimmed by 1 base and J by 2 bases, 6 bases remained unmatched. CDR3 sequence (DNA): TGTGCCAGCAGTGAAGTTCCAGGGGGCCTAAACACTGAAGCTTTCTTT. Translated: CASSEVPGGLNTEAFF.

The rearrangement joins TRBV27 to TRBJ2-4, with D possibly matching TRBD2 (5 bases). The CDR3 sequence is 15 residues long. Trimming shortened V by 2 bases and J by 11 bases, and 19 bases separated the two germline ends. The germline V gene has CDR1 MNHEY and CDR2 SMNVEV (reference sequence). The CDR3 region is CASSLRPDSDSFQYF. The CDR3 nucleotides read TGTGCCAGCAGTTTAAGACCGGACTCAGACTCATTTCAGTACTTC.

CDR3 residues: CASRVRDNQPQHF. The CDR3 nucleotides are TGTGCCAGCCGTGTCAGGGACAATCAGCCCCAGCATTTT. V is TRBV27 and J is TRBJ1-5; perhaps TRBD1 as D (5 bases). Germline-derived CDR1 and CDR2 are MNHEY and SMNVEV (reference sequence). The CDR3 length is 13 residues. Trimming removed 8 bases at V and 3 bases at J, with 11 bases between.

This chain links TRBV27 with TRBJ2-7; D is unresolved. CDR1 and CDR2 from the germline V gene are MNHEY and SMNVEV (reference sequence). V was clipped by 5 bases and J by 2 bases, with 13 bases between them. CDR3 length: 14 amino acids. CDR3 DNA sequence: TGTGCCAGCAGTACGAGGTTCGATACCTACGAGCAGTACTTC. Amino acid sequence: CASSTRFDTYEQYF.

The chain employs TRBV5-6 and TRBJ2-3; D gene uncertain. Trimming removed 2 bases at V and 10 bases at J, with 11 bases between. CDR1 and CDR2 (germline): SGHDT, YYEEEE. The CDR3 runs to 12 residues. Here the CDR3 DNA reads TGTGCCAGCAGCTTACCTGTAGGTGCGCAGTATTTT. The encoded protein is CASSLPVGAQYF.